The clone carrying this T cell receptor beta chain showed up just a few times. These data come from a study of blood T cell repertoires in COVID-19. Clones were read by immunoSEQ multiplex PCR, and TCRdb kept only the in-frame ones, dropping some. The sample has approximately 220,000 clones; roughly 85% are singletons. This CDR3 spans 13 amino acids. V lost 1 base, J lost 4 bases, and 8 bases lay in between. The source material was PBMCs or T cells enriched from blood (not recorded which). This clonotype originated in a woman aged 35 to 49 with acute COVID-19. The V and J genes are TRBV12-3 or TRBV12-4 and TRBJ2-7, with D maybe TRBD1 (5 bases). The CDR3 bases are TGTGCCAGCAGTTTAGGACAGAATTACGAGCAGTACGTC. This codes for CASSLGQNYEQYV.